The rows below give T cell receptor beta chains drawn from one sample of a study of blood T cell repertoires in COVID-19. Only in-frame clones appear in the TCRdb table, and some are missing; sequencing was by immunoSEQ multiplex PCR. The sample gives about 230,000 clones, roughly 83% of which show up once; 2.6% is in the top ten. Sequencing was performed on peripheral blood. Receptors originate from a woman aged 70-85 years with active or convalescent COVID-19. Each CDR3 is given with its conserved first and last residue. The D gene is left open where the match is weak. Size is omitted from some rows. Given values are once, few, many or a class for expanded clones.

j_call,d_call,v_call,clone_size,cdr3_aa,cdr3_nt
TRBJ1-3,NA,TRBV30,few,CAWSGGGTRNTIYF,TGTGCCTGGAGTGGAGGCGGTACCCGAAACACCATATATTTT
TRBJ2-1,NA,TRBV15,NA,CATSRDPAPYNEQFF,TGTGCCACCAGCAGAGACCCTGCGCCCTACAATGAGCAGTTCTTC
TRBJ1-6,NA,TRBV30,NA,CAWSNENSPLHF,TGTGCCTGGAGTAACGAGAATTCACCCCTCCACTTT
TRBJ1-1,TRBD1,TRBV5-1,NA,CASTTGGMVNTEAFF,TGCGCCAGCACGACAGGGGGGATGGTGAACACTGAAGCTTTCTTT
TRBJ1-1,TRBD1,TRBV5-1,NA,CASSLLGATGLVEAFF,TGCGCCAGCAGCTTGTTAGGGGCGACAGGGTTGGTGGAAGCTTTCTTT
TRBJ2-7,TRBD1,TRBV28,NA,CASSDWDRGPIHEQYF,TGTGCCAGCAGCGACTGGGACAGGGGGCCCATCCACGAGCAGTACTTC
TRBJ2-4,NA,TRBV12-5,NA,CASGFLGVGKNIQYF,TGTGCTAGTGGTTTCCTAGGGGTCGGCAAAAACATTCAGTACTTC
TRBJ2-7,TRBD1,TRBV2,NA,CASTLDREVYEQYF,TGTGCCAGCACCCTGGACAGGGAAGTCTACGAGCAGTACTTC
TRBJ1-5,NA,TRBV19,NA,CASSYGSDQPQHF,TGTGCCAGTAGTTACGGGAGTGATCAGCCCCAGCATTTT
TRBJ2-7,TRBD2,TRBV2,NA,CASRMGLAFYEQYF,TGTGCCAGCAGAATGGGACTAGCGTTCTACGAGCAGTACTTC
TRBJ2-3,NA,TRBV5-4,NA,CASSLPTDTQYF,TGTGCCAGCAGCTTGCCTACAGATACGCAGTATTTT
TRBJ2-1,NA,TRBV21-1,NA,CASSKGSDNEQFF,TGTGCCAGCAGCAAAGGTTCCGACAATGAGCAGTTCTTC
TRBJ2-1,NA,TRBV2,few,CASSENSYNEQFF,TGTGCCAGCAGTGAAAACAGCTACAATGAGCAGTTCTTC
TRBJ2-4,TRBD1,TRBV6-5,NA,CASSNDRGGIQYF,TGTGCCAGCAGCAACGACAGGGGTGGCATTCAGTACTTC
TRBJ2-1,TRBD2,TRBV4-3,NA,CASSQDLVVAGGPRAEQFF,TGCGCCAGCAGCCAAGATCTCGTGGTAGCGGGGGGCCCTAGGGCTGAGCAGTTCTTC
TRBJ2-5,NA,TRBV5-5,NA,CASSPSTGNTQYF,TGTGCCAGCAGCCCCTCGACAGGTAACACCCAGTACTTC
TRBJ2-1,TRBD1,TRBV5-1,NA,CASSLTGAAVPSYNEQFF,TGCGCCAGCAGCTTGACAGGGGCCGCTGTCCCCTCCTACAATGAGCAGTTCTTC
TRBJ2-5,TRBD1,TRBV2,NA,CASSERYRGETQYF,TGTGCCAGCAGTGAGAGGTACAGGGGTGAGACCCAGTACTTC